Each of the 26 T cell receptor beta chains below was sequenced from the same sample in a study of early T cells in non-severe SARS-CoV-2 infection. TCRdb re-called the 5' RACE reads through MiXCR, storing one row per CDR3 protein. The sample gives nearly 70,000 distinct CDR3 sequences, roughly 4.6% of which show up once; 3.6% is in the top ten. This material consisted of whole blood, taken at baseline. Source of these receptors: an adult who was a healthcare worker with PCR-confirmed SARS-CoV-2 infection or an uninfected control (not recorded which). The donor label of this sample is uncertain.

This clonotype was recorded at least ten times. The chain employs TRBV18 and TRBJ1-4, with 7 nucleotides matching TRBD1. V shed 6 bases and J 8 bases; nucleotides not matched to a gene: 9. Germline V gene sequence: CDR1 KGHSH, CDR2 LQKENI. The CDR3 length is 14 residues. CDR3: CASSYTEGQEKLFF. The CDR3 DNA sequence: TGTGCCAGCTCGTACACCGAGGGACAGGAAAAACTGTTTTTT.

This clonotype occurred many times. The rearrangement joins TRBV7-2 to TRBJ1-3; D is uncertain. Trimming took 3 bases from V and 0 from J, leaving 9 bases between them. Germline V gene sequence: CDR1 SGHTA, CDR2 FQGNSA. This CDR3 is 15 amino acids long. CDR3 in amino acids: CASSFGVSSGNTIYF. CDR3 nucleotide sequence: TGTGCCAGCAGCTTTGGCGTAAGCTCTGGAAACACCATATATTTT.

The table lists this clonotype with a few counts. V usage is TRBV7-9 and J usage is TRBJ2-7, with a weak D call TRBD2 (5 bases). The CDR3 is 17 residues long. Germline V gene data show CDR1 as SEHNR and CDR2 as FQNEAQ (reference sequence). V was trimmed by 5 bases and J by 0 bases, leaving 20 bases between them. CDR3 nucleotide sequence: TGTGCCAGCAGCCGATATCCGGGAAATAGGGTCTCCTACGAGCAGTACTTC. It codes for CASSRYPGNRVSYEQYF.

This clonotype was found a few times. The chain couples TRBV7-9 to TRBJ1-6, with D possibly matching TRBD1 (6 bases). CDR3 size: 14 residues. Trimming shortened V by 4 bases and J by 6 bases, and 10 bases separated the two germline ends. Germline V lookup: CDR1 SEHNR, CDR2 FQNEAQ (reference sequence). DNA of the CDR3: TGTGCCAGCAGCTCATCGGACAGTAATTCACCCCTCCACTTT. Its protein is CASSSSDSNSPLHF.

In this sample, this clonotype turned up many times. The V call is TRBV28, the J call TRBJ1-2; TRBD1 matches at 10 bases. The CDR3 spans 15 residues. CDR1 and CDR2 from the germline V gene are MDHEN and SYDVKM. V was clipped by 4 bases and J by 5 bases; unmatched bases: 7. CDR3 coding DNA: TGTGCCAGCAGTTGGCAGGACAGGGGGGCTTATGGCTACACCTTC. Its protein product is CASSWQDRGAYGYTF.

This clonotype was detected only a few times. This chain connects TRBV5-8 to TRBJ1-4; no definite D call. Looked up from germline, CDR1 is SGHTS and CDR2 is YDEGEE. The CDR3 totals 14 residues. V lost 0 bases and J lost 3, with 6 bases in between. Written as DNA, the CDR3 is TGTGCCAGCAGCTTGGGGTTTTCTAATGAAAAACTGTTTTTT. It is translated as CASSLGFSNEKLFF.

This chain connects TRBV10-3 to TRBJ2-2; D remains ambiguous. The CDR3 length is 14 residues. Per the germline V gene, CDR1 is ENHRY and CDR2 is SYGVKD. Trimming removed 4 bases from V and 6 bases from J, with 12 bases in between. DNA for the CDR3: TGTGCCATCAGTGCCGAGACAAGTCCCGGGGAGCTGTTTTTT. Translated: CAISAETSPGELFF.

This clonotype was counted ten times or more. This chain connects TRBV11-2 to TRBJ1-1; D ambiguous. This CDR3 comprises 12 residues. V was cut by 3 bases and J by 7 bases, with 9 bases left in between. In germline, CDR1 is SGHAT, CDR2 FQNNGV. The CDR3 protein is CASSFWGDEAFF. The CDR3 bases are TGTGCCAGCAGCTTTTGGGGAGATGAAGCTTTCTTT.

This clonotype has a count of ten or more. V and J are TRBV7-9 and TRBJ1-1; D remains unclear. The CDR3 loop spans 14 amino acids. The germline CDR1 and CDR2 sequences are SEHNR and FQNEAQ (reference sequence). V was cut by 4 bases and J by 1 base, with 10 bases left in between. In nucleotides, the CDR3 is TGTGCCAGCAGCTCATTAACCGGGAACACTGAAGCTTTCTTT. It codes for CASSSLTGNTEAFF.

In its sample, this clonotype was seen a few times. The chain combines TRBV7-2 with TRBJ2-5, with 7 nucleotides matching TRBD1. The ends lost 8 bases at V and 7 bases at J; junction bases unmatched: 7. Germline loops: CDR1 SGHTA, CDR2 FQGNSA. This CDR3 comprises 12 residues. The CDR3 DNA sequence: TGTGCCAGCTTCGGACAGGACAGGACCCAGTACTTC. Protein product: CASFGQDRTQYF.

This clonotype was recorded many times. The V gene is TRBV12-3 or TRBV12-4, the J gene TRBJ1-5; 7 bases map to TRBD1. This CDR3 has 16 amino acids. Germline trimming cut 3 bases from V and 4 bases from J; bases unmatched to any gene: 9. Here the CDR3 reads CASSFNMGQFNQPQHF. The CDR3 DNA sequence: TGTGCCAGCAGTTTTAATATGGGACAGTTTAATCAGCCCCAGCATTTT.

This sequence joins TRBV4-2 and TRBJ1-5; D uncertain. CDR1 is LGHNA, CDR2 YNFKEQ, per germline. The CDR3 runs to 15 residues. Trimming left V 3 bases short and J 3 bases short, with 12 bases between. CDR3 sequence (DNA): TGTGCCAGCAGCCATCCAGGAGGTATCAATCAGCCCCAGCATTTT. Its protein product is CASSHPGGINQPQHF.

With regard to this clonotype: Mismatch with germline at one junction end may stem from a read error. The DNA for the CDR3 is TGTCGGGACAGCCGTTTTATTCAAAACATTCAGTACTTC. As protein: CRDSRFIQNIQYF. The chain uses TRBV29-1 and TRBJ2-4; 7 bases match TRBD1. This CDR3 has 13 amino acids. From germline, CDR1 is SQVTM and CDR2 ANQGSEA.

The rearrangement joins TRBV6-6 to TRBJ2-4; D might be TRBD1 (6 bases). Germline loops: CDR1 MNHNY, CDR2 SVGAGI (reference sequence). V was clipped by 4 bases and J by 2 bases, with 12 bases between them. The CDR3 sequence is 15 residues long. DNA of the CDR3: TGTGCCAGCAGTTCCCTACAGGGAACCAAAAACATTCAGTACTTC. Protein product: CASSSLQGTKNIQYF.

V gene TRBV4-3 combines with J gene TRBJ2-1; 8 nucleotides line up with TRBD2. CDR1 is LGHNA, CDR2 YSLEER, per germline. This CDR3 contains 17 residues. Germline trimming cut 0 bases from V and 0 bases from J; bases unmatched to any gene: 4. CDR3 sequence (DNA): TGCGCCAGCAGCCAAGAATTAGCGGGGAGCTCCTACAATGAGCAGTTCTTC. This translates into CASSQELAGSSYNEQFF.

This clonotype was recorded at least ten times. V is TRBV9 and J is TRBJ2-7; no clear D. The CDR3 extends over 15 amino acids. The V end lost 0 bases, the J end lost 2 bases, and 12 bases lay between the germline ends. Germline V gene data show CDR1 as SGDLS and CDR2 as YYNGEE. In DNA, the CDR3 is TGTGCCAGCAGCGTAGCGTCCACGGACCCCTACGAGCAGTACTTC. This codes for CASSVASTDPYEQYF.

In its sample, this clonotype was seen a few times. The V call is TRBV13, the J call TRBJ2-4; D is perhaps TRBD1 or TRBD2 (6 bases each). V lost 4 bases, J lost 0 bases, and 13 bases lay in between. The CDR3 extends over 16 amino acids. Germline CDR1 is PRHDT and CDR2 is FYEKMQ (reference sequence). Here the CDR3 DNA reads TGTGCCAGCAGCTATAGGGGGGCACTAGCCAAAAACATTCAGTACTTC. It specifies CASSYRGALAKNIQYF.

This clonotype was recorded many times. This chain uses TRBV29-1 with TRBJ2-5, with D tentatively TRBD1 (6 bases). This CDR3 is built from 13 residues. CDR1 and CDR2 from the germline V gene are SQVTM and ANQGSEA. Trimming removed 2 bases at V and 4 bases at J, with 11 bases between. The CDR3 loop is CSVEPPGVETQYF. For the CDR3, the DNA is TGCAGCGTTGAACCCCCAGGGGTAGAGACCCAGTACTTC. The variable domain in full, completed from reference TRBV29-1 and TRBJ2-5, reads SAVISQKPSRDICQRGTSLTIQCQVDSQVTMMFWYRQQPGQSLTLIATANQGSEATYESGFVIDKFPISRPNLTFSTLTVSNMSPEDSSIYLCSVEPPGVETQYFGPGTRLLVL.

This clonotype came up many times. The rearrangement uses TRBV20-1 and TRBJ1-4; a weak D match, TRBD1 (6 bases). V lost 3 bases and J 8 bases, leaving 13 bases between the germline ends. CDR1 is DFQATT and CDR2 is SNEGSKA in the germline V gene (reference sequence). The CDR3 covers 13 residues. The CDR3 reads CSASSRGGEKLFF. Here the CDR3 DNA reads TGCAGTGCTAGCTCCAGGGGAGGGGAAAAACTGTTTTTT.

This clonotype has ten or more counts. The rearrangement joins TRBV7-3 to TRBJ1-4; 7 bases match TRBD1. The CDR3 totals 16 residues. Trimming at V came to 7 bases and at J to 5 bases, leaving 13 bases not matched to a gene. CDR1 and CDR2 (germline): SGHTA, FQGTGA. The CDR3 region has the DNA TGTGCCAGCACCGCCCCCGCGGCAGGGGGAAATGAAAAACTGTTTTTT. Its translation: CASTAPAAGGNEKLFF.

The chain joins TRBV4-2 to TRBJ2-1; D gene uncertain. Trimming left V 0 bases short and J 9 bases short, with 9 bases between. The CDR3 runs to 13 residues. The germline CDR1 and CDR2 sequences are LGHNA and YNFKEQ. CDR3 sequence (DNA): TGTGCCAGCAGCCAAGATGCGTTTACTGAGCAGTTCTTC. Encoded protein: CASSQDAFTEQFF.

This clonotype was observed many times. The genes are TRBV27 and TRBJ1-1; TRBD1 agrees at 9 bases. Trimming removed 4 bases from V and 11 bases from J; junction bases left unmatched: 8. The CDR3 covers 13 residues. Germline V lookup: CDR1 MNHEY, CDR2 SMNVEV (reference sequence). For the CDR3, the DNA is TGTGCCAGCAGTTCCCGACAGGGGGTTGATGCTTTCTTT. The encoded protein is CASSSRQGVDAFF.

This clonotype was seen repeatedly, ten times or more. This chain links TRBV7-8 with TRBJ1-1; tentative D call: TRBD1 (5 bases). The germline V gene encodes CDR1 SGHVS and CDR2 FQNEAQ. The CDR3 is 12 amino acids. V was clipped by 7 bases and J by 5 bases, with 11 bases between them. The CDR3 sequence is CASTPGATEAFF. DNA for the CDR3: TGTGCCAGCACCCCCGGGGCGACTGAAGCTTTCTTT.

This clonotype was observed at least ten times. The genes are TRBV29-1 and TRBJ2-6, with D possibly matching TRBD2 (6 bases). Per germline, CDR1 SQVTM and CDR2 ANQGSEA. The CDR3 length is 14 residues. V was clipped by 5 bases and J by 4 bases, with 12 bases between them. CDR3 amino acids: CSVFGGKGANVLTF. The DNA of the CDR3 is TGCAGCGTTTTTGGAGGGAAGGGGGCCAACGTCCTGACTTTC.

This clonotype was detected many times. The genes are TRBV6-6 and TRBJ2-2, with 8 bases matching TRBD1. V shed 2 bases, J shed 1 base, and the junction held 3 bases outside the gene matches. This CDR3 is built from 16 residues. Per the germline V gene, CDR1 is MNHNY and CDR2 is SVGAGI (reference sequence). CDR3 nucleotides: TGTGCCAGCAGTTACGCGGGACAGGAGAACACCGGGGAGCTGTTTTTT. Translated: CASSYAGQENTGELFF.

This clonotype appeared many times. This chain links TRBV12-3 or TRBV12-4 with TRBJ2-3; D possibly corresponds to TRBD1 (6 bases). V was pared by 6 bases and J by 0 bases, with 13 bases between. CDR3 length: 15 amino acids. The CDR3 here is CASSSLDRSTDTQYF. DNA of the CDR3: TGTGCCAGCAGCTCCCTGGACAGAAGCACAGATACGCAGTATTTT.